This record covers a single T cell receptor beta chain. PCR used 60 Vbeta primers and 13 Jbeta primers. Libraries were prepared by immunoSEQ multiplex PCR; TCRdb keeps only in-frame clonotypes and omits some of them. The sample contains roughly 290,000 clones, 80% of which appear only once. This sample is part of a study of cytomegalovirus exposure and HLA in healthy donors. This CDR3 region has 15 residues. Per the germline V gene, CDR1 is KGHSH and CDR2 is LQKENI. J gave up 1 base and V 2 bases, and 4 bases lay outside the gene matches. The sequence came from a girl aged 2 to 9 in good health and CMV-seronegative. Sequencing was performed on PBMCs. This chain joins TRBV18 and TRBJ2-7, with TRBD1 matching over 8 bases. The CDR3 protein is CASSPFQGASYEQYF. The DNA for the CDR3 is TGTGCCAGCTCACCATTCCAGGGGGCGTCCTACGAGCAGTACTTC.